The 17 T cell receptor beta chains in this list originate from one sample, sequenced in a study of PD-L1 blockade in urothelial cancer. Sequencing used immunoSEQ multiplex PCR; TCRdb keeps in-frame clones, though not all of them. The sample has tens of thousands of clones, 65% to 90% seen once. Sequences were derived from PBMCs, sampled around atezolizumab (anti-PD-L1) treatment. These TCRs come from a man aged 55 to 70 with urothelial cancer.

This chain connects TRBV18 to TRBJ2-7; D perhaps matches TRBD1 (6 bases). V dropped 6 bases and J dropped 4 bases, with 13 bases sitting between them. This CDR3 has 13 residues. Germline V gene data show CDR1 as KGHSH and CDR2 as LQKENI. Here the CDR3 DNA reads TGTGCCAGCTCGGTGCAGGGGTGGTACGAGCAGTACTTC. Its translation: CASSVQGWYEQYF.

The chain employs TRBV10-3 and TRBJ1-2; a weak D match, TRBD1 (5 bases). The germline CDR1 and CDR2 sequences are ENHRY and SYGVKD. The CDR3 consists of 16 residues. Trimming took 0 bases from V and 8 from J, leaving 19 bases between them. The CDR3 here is CAISESVLGARAGYTF. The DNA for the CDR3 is TGTGCCATCAGTGAGTCGGTCTTAGGGGCGCGTGCGGGCTACACCTTC.

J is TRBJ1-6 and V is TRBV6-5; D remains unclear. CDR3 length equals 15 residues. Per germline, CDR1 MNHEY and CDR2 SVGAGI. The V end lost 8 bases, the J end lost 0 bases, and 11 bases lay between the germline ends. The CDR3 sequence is CASGTEDSYNSPLHF. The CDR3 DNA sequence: TGTGCCAGCGGCACAGAAGACTCCTATAATTCACCCCTCCACTTT.

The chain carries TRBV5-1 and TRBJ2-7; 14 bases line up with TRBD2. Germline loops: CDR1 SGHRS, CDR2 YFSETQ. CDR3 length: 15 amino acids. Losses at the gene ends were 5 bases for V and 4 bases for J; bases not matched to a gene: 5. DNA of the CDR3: TGCGCCAGCAGGGGACTAGCGGGAGAAGGGTACGAGCAGTACTTC. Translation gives CASRGLAGEGYEQYF. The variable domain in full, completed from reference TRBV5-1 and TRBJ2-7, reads KAGVTQTPRYLIKTRGQQVTLSCSPISGHRSVSWYQQTPGQGLQFLFEYFSETQRNKGNFPGRFSGRQFSNSRSEMNVSTLELGDSALYLCASRGLAGEGYEQYFGPGTRLTVT.

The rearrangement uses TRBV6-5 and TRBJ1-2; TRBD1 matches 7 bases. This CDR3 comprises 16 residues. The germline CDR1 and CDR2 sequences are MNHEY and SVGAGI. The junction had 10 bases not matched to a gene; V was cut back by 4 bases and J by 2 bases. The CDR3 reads CASSSDRLWGNYGYTF. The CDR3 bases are TGTGCCAGCAGTTCGGACAGGTTATGGGGGAACTATGGCTACACCTTC.

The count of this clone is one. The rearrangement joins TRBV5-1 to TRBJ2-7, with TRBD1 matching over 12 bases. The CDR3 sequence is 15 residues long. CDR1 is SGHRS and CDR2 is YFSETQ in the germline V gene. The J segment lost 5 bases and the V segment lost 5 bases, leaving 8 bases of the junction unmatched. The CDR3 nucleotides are TGCGCCAGCAGGGGGACAGGGGGCGGTTTTAACGAGCAGTACTTC. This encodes CASRGTGGGFNEQYF.

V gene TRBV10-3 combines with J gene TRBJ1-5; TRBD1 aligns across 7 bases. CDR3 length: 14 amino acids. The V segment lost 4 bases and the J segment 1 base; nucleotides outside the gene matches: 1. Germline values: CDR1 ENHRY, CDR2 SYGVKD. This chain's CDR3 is CAISADRSNQPQHF. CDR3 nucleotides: TGTGCCATCAGTGCGGACAGGAGCAATCAGCCCCAGCATTTT.

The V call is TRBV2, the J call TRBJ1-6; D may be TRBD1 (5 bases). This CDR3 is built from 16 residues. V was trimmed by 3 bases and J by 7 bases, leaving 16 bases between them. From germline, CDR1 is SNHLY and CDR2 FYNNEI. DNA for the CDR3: TGTGCCAGCAGTGAGGCGGCGGGACCTAAGAATTCACCCCTCCACTTT. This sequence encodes CASSEAAGPKNSPLHF.

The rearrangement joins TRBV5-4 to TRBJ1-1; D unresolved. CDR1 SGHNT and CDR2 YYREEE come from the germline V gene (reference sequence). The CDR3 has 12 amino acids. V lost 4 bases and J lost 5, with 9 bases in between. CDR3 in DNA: TGTGCCAGCAGCGCTAGAGGGACTGAAGCTTTCTTT. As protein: CASSARGTEAFF.

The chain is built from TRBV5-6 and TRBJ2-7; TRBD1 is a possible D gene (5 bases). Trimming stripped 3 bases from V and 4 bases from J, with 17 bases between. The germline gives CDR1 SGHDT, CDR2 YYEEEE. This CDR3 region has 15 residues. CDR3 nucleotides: TGTGCCAGCAGCTCCCATACAAGGGGTAGGTACGAGCAGTACTTC. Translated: CASSSHTRGRYEQYF.

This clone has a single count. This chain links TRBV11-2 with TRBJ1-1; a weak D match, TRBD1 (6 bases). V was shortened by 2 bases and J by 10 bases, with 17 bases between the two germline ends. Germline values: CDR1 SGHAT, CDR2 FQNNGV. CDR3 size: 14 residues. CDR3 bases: TGTGCCAGCAGCTTAAGGGCAGGGGAATCGGGAGCTTTCTTT. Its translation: CASSLRAGESGAFF.

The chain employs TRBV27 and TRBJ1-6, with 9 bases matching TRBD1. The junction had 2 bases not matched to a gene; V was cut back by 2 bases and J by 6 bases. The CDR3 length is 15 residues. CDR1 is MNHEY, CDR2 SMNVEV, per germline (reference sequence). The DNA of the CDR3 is TGTGCCAGCAGTTTAGACAGGGGGGTTAATTCACCCCTCCACTTT. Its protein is CASSLDRGVNSPLHF.

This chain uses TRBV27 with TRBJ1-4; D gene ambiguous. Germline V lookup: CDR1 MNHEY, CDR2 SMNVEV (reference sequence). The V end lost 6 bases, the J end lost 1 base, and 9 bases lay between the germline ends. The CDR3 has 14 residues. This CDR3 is CASRTAVTNEKLFF. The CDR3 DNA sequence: TGTGCCAGCAGAACAGCCGTAACTAATGAAAAACTGTTTTTT.

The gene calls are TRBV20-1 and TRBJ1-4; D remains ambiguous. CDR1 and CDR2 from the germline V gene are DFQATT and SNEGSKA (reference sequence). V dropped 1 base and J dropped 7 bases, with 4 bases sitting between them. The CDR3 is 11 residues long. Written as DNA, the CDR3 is TGCAGTGCTAGAGCCAGTGAAAAACTGTTTTTT. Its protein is CSARASEKLFF.

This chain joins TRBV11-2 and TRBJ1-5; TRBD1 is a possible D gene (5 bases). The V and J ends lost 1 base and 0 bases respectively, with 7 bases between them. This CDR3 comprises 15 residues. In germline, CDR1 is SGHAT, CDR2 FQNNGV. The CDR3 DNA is TGTGCCAGCAGCTTAGGCAGGGATAGCAATCAGCCCCAGCATTTT. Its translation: CASSLGRDSNQPQHF.

DNA of the CDR3: TGCGCCAGCAGCCGCGCGGATAGAAATGAAAAACTGTTTTTT. This encodes CASSRADRNEKLFF. The chain joins TRBV4-3 to TRBJ1-4; D is uncertain. The length of the CDR3 is 14 residues. Germline values: CDR1 LGHNA, CDR2 YSLEER. The V end lost 4 bases, the J end lost 5 bases, and 11 bases lay between the germline ends.

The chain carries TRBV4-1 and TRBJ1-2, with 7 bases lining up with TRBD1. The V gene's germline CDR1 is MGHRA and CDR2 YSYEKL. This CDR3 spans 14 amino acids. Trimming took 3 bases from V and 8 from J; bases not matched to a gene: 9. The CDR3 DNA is TGCGCCAGCAGCCAGGGACAGACAGGAAGGGGCTACACCTTC. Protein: CASSQGQTGRGYTF.